This passage covers 18 T cell receptor beta chains from one sample sequenced in a study of blood T cell repertoires in COVID-19. Clones were sequenced by immunoSEQ multiplex PCR, and TCRdb holds only the in-frame ones, with some missing. The table records more than 200,000 clones, 88% of them present only once. The sample was peripheral blood. The receptors shown here come from an older woman with acute or convalescent COVID-19.

The chain carries TRBV18 and TRBJ2-3; D gene unclear. Trimming cost V 3 bases and J 3 bases, with 7 bases left between them. The CDR3 covers 13 residues. Looked up from germline, CDR1 is KGHSH and CDR2 is LQKENI. CDR3 residues: CASSPADTDTQYF. CDR3 bases: TGTGCCAGCTCACCGGCAGATACAGATACGCAGTATTTT.

This sequence joins TRBV9 and TRBJ2-3; 14 bases map to TRBD2. Trimming cost V 0 bases and J 1 base; bases outside gene matches: 4. This CDR3 has 18 amino acids. CDR1 and CDR2 (germline): SGDLS, YYNGEE. The CDR3 region is CASSVAGTSGGRTDTQYF. CDR3 nucleotide sequence: TGTGCCAGCAGCGTAGCTGGGACTAGCGGGGGACGCACAGATACGCAGTATTTT.

The CDR3 DNA is TGCGCCAGCAGCCAAGATCTGAGTTATGGCTACACCTTC. The encoded protein is CASSQDLSYGYTF. The chain joins TRBV4-1 to TRBJ1-2; D gene ambiguous. The CDR3 is 13 residues long. Trimming cost V 0 bases and J 5 bases, with 7 bases left between them. The V gene's germline CDR1 is MGHRA and CDR2 YSYEKL.

The chain joins TRBV6-1 to TRBJ2-1; 7 nucleotides agree with TRBD2. The CDR3 sequence is 14 residues long. Trimming cost V 3 bases and J 5 bases; bases outside gene matches: 4. Germline CDR1 reads MNHNS; CDR2 reads SASEGT. The CDR3, as DNA: TGTGCCAGCAGTGAGGCTAGCGGTAACAATGAGCAGTTCTTC. Protein product: CASSEASGNNEQFF.

This clone has just a few counts. The chain links TRBV28 to TRBJ2-2; a weak D match, TRBD1 (5 bases). Germline V gives CDR1 MDHEN, CDR2 SYDVKM. V lost 6 bases and J 2 bases, leaving 13 bases between the germline ends. This CDR3 region has 15 residues. CDR3 sequence (DNA): TGTGCCAGCAGGACCCCAGGGATTAACACCGGGGAGCTGTTTTTT. Amino acid sequence: CASRTPGINTGELFF.

The chain has TRBV19 and TRBJ2-7; weak D call: TRBD1 (6 bases). Germline loops: CDR1 LNHDA, CDR2 SQIVND (reference sequence). The CDR3 is 15 amino acids. V gave up 9 bases and J gave up 2 bases, with 20 bases separating them. The CDR3 bases are TGTGCCAGCCAAGAATCGACAGGCCGCCCCTACGAGCAGTACTTC. Its protein is CASQESTGRPYEQYF.

In its sample, this clone was seen a few times. The chain recombines TRBV6-5 with TRBJ1-5; D unclear. Trimming stripped 2 bases from V and 7 bases from J, with 12 bases between. Germline CDR1 reads MNHEY; CDR2 reads SVGAGI. The CDR3 totals 14 residues. CDR3 DNA sequence: TGTGCCAGCAGTTACAGCGGGGTATCCCAGCCCCAGCATTTT. Its protein is CASSYSGVSQPQHF.

The rearrangement links TRBV29-1 to TRBJ1-4; no definite D call. Germline-derived CDR1 and CDR2 are SQVTM and ANQGSEA. The V and J ends lost 2 bases and 4 bases respectively, with 14 bases between them. The CDR3 loop spans 15 amino acids. The CDR3: CSVELPGTYNEKLFF. The CDR3 nucleotides read TGCAGCGTTGAACTGCCAGGAACGTATAATGAAAAACTGTTTTTT.

The J gene is TRBJ1-1, the V gene TRBV12-3 or TRBV12-4, with no clear D. With 3 bases removed from V and 4 bases from J, the gap between germline ends came to 9 bases. The CDR3 consists of 13 residues. CDR3 bases: TGTGCCAGCAGTTTCACGGGGAGCACTGAAGCTTTCTTT. It yields the protein CASSFTGSTEAFF.

The chain links TRBV21-1 to TRBJ1-5. TRBV21-1 is annotated as a pseudogene. The CDR3 extends over 16 amino acids. In DNA form, the CDR3 reads TGTGCCAGCAGCAGCGGGACCGACTATAGCAATCAGCCCCAGCATTTT. Translation gives CASSSGTDYSNQPQHF.

The chain is built from TRBV28 and TRBJ2-3; D not resolved. The germline V gene has CDR1 MDHEN and CDR2 SYDVKM. CDR3 length: 15 residues. Trimming took 5 bases from V and 0 from J, leaving 12 bases between them. The CDR3 DNA follows: TGTGCCAGCAGTGTTTTTGGCTCGAGCACAGATACGCAGTATTTT. Its translation: CASSVFGSSTDTQYF.

The chain is built from TRBV28 and TRBJ1-1; TRBD1 might be the D (6 bases). V dropped 5 bases and J dropped 2 bases, with 12 bases sitting between them. The CDR3 sequence is 14 residues long. Germline CDR1 is MDHEN and CDR2 is SYDVKM. As DNA, the CDR3 is TGTGCCAGCAGTCCCGGGGGGGGCAACACTGAAGCTTTCTTT. The encoded protein is CASSPGGGNTEAFF.

The V call is TRBV28, the J call TRBJ1-3; tentatively, D is TRBD1 (5 bases). The CDR3 is 15 amino acids. V was cut by 9 bases and J by 0 bases, with 15 bases left in between. Looked up from germline, CDR1 is MDHEN and CDR2 is SYDVKM. This CDR3 reads CASRSDRHSGNTIYF. The CDR3 DNA is TGTGCCAGTCGGAGCGACAGACACTCTGGAAACACCATATATTTT.

The genes are TRBV28 and TRBJ1-5; D is unclear. The germline V gene has CDR1 MDHEN and CDR2 SYDVKM. CDR3 length: 13 residues. Deletions cut 3 bases from V and 4 bases from J, with 7 bases between. CDR3 sequence reads: CASSFSRNQPQHF. CDR3 coding DNA: TGTGCCAGCAGTTTTAGTAGAAATCAGCCCCAGCATTTT.

The rearrangement links TRBV19 to TRBJ1-6, with D hard to call. The CDR3 loop spans 15 amino acids. Trimming removed 6 bases from V and 1 base from J, with 10 bases in between. Germline V CDR1 and CDR2: LNHDA, SQIVND (reference sequence). As DNA, the CDR3 is TGTGCCAGTAGGGAGGACTCGTCCTATAATTCACCCCTCCACTTT. Amino acid sequence: CASREDSSYNSPLHF.

This rearrangement joins TRBV19 to TRBJ2-7; 7 positions match TRBD1. V lost 7 bases to trimming and J lost 0 bases; unmatched junction nucleotides: 6. CDR3 length: 14 amino acids. Germline V gives CDR1 LNHDA, CDR2 SQIVND (reference sequence). CDR3 residues: CASKYGTASYEQYF. In nucleotides, the CDR3 is TGTGCCAGTAAATACGGGACAGCCTCCTACGAGCAGTACTTC.

V is TRBV11-2 and J is TRBJ2-3; 9 bases align to TRBD1. V dropped 1 base and J dropped 6; count of bases not matched to a gene: 5. The CDR3 spans 15 residues. Germline CDR1 and CDR2: SGHAT and FQNNGV. CDR3 sequence: CASSLGQGVRDTQYF. Written as DNA, the CDR3 is TGTGCCAGCAGCTTAGGACAGGGGGTACGGGATACGCAGTATTTT. Complete variable domain (other parts from reference TRBV11-2 and TRBJ2-3): EAGVAQSPRYKIIEKRQSVAFWCNPISGHATLYWYQQILGQGPKLLIQFQNNGVVDDSQLPKDRFSAERLKGVDSTLKIQPAKLEDSAVYLCASSLGQGVRDTQYFGPGTRLTVL.

The genes are TRBV6-1 and TRBJ1-3; a possible D gene is TRBD1 (6 bases). Trimming shortened V by 2 bases and J by 4 bases, and 12 bases separated the two germline ends. The CDR3 is 15 residues long. The germline CDR1 and CDR2 sequences are MNHNS and SASEGT. The CDR3 bases are TGTGCCAGCAGTGAACAGGGGACGTCCGGAAACACCATATATTTT. This codes for CASSEQGTSGNTIYF.